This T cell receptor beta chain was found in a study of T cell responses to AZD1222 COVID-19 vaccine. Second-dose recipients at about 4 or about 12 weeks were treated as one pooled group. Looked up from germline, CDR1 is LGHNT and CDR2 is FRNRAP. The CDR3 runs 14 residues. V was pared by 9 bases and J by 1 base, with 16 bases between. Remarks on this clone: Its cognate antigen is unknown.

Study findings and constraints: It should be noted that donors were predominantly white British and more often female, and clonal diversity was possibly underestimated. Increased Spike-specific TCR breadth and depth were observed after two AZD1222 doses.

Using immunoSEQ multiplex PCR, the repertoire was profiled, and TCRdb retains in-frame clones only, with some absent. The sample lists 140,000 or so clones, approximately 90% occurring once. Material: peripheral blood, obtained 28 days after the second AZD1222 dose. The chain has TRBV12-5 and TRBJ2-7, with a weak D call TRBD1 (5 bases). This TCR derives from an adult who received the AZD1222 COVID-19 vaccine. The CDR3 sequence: CASPGKGDSYEQYF. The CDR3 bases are TGTGCTAGCCCCGGAAAAGGGGATTCCTACGAGCAGTACTTC. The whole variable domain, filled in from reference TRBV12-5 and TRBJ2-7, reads DARVTQTPRHKVTEMGQEVTMRCQPILGHNTVFWYRQTMMQGLELLAYFRNRAPLDDSGMPKDRFSAEMPDATLATLKIQPSEPRDSAVYFCASPGKGDSYEQYFGPGTRLTVT.